Sequencing of this TCR beta chain was carried out in a study of shared clonotypes between healthy human individuals. Comments on this clone: Possible read error: a much larger clone is one base away.

Deep was the level at which the assay was run. Data came from immunoSEQ multiplex PCR; TCRdb stores just in-frame clones and leaves some out. Here the sample spans about 710,000 clones, 73% being singletons. Losses at the gene ends were 2 bases for V and 3 bases for J; bases not matched to a gene: 1. Germline loops: CDR1 SGHTA, CDR2 FQGTGA. The CDR3 loop spans 15 amino acids. This sequence originates from a woman aged 25 to 39 in good health. This chain uses TRBV7-3 with TRBJ2-2, with TRBD2 matching 9 bases. What was sequenced was memory CD4+ T cells sorted from blood. Subset indicated: CD45RA-negative fraction. The CDR3 nucleotides are TGTGCCAGCAGCTTAGGACTAGCGTACACCGGGGAGCTGTTTTTT. Translation: CASSLGLAYTGELFF.